Each of the 13 T cell receptor beta chains below was sequenced from the same sample in a study of T cell responses to AZD1222 COVID-19 vaccine. Sequencing used immunoSEQ multiplex PCR; TCRdb keeps in-frame clones, though not all of them. The profile shows 210,000 or so clones, just over 90% of them singletons. This specimen consisted of peripheral blood, obtained on day 0 of MenACWY control vaccination. The origin of the receptors is an adult in good health.

The CDR3, as DNA: TGTGCCAGCAGCTTACAGGGGTGGTTCGGAGAAAAACTGTTTTTT. This codes for CASSLQGWFGEKLFF. The chain employs TRBV9 and TRBJ1-4, with 7 bases aligning to TRBD1. The CDR3 totals 15 residues. The V gene's germline CDR1 is SGDLS and CDR2 YYNGEE. The junction had 11 bases not matched to a gene; V was cut back by 4 bases and J by 8 bases.

The chain couples TRBV29-1 to TRBJ1-4, with unresolved D. The CDR3 has 13 amino acids. Per the germline V gene, CDR1 is SQVTM and CDR2 is ANQGSEA. Trimming took 5 bases from V and 5 from J, leaving 12 bases between them. The CDR3 region has the DNA TGCAGCGTTCGGGAGGGAGGGAATGAAAAACTGTTTTTT. Translation: CSVREGGNEKLFF.

This chain links TRBV7-3 with TRBJ2-1, with TRBD2 matching over 7 bases. Unmatched junction bases numbered 6, after V lost 1 base and J lost 0 bases. Looked up from germline, CDR1 is SGHTA and CDR2 is FQGTGA. This CDR3 is 17 amino acids long. The CDR3 nucleotides read TGTGCCAGCAGCTTAATGGGAGGGGCCGGCTCCTACAATGAGCAGTTCTTC. This encodes CASSLMGGAGSYNEQFF.

The V and J genes are TRBV7-3 and TRBJ2-1; D gene ambiguous. Trimming took 3 bases from V and 0 from J, leaving 6 bases between them. Germline assignment: CDR1 SGHTA and CDR2 FQGTGA. CDR3 length equals 14 residues. Here the CDR3 DNA reads TGTGCCAGCAGCTTGTACGGCTCCTACAATGAGCAGTTCTTC. The encoded protein is CASSLYGSYNEQFF. Drawing the rest from reference TRBV7-3 and TRBJ2-1, the complete variable domain is GAGVSQTPSNKVTEKGKYVELRCDPISGHTALYWYRQSLGQGPEFLIYFQGTGAADDSGLPNDRFFAVRPEGSVSTLKIQRTERGDSAVYLCASSLYGSYNEQFFGPGTRLTVL.

The chain carries TRBV6-2 or TRBV6-3 and TRBJ2-7; D is unclear. CDR1 MNHEY and CDR2 SVGEGT come from the germline V gene. The V end lost 4 bases, the J end lost 3 bases, and 7 bases lay between the germline ends. The CDR3 covers 12 residues. The CDR3 here is CASSLDGYEQYF. The CDR3 coding sequence is TGTGCCAGCAGTTTAGACGGCTACGAGCAGTACTTC.

In DNA form, the CDR3 reads TGTGCCAGCAGCTTAGAGGGGCGCCGGGAAAAACTGTTTTTT. Protein: CASSLEGRREKLFF. The rearrangement links TRBV7-8 to TRBJ1-4, with D maybe TRBD1 (5 bases). The V end was cut by 1 base, the J end by 8 bases, with 11 bases between. CDR1 is SGHVS, CDR2 FQNEAQ, per germline. The CDR3 runs 14 residues.

In this sample, this clone turned up a few times. The chain joins TRBV6-6 to TRBJ2-7, with D tentatively TRBD1 (6 bases). Deletions cut 0 bases from V and 3 bases from J, with 9 bases between. The V gene's germline CDR1 is MNHNY and CDR2 SVGAGI (reference sequence). The CDR3 has 14 amino acids. The CDR3 protein is CASSYSQGDYEQYF. For the CDR3, the DNA is TGTGCCAGCAGTTACTCACAGGGCGACTACGAGCAGTACTTC.

This chain joins TRBV19 and TRBJ1-6; a possible D gene is TRBD1 (5 bases). Germline loops: CDR1 LNHDA, CDR2 SQIVND (reference sequence). The CDR3 sequence is 15 residues long. V lost 8 bases and J 2 bases, leaving 13 bases between the germline ends. The CDR3 sequence: CASQGSGTYNSPLHF. The CDR3 bases are TGTGCCAGTCAGGGTAGTGGCACCTATAATTCACCCCTCCACTTT.

This chain joins TRBV28 and TRBJ2-6; the D gene is possibly TRBD2 (5 bases). The CDR3 spans 14 residues. V lost 4 bases, J lost 4 bases, and 8 bases lay in between. Germline V gene data show CDR1 as MDHEN and CDR2 as SYDVKM. The CDR3 here is CASSYGVGANVLTF. In DNA form, the CDR3 reads TGTGCCAGCAGTTACGGGGTCGGGGCCAACGTCCTGACTTTC. Full variable domain (rest looked up from reference TRBV28 and TRBJ2-6): DVKVTQSSRYLVKRTGEKVFLECVQDMDHENMFWYRQDPGLGLRLIYFSYDVKMKEKGDIPEGYSVSREKKERFSLILESASTNQTSMYLCASSYGVGANVLTFGAGSRLTVL.

This chain uses TRBV21-1 with TRBJ1-5; the DNA was not used to check the table's D call, TRBD1. TRBV21-1 is an annotated pseudogene. CDR3 length: 13 residues. The CDR3 DNA follows: TGTGCCAGGTCAGACAGGGAAGGGCAGCCCCAGCATTTT. Amino acid sequence: CARSDREGQPQHF.

The chain employs TRBV6-4 and TRBJ1-3; no reliable D call. Germline V gene lookup returns CDR1 MRHNA and CDR2 SNTAGT. CDR3 length equals 15 residues. Trimming removed 4 bases from V and 2 bases from J, with 12 bases in between. The CDR3 nucleotides are TGTGCCAGCAGTGTGGGCCCTGGGCCTGGAAACACCATATATTTT. Protein: CASSVGPGPGNTIYF.

V gene TRBV27 combines with J gene TRBJ2-7, with 9 bases aligning to TRBD2. Germline V gene sequence: CDR1 MNHEY, CDR2 SMNVEV (reference sequence). Unmatched junction bases numbered 9, after V lost 7 bases and J lost 2 bases. The CDR3 has 15 residues. The CDR3 loop is CASTVRAGGPYEQYF. In nucleotides, the CDR3 is TGTGCCAGCACCGTTCGAGCGGGGGGCCCCTACGAGCAGTACTTC.

The chain has TRBV5-4 and TRBJ1-2; TRBD1 might be the D (5 bases). Germline CDR1 reads SGHNT; CDR2 reads YYREEE (reference sequence). This CDR3 spans 14 amino acids. With 4 bases removed from V and 8 bases from J, the gap between germline ends came to 18 bases. The CDR3, as DNA: TGTGCCAGCAGCGCGGGACGGATGCTCGGGGGCTACACCTTC. This sequence encodes CASSAGRMLGGYTF.